The T cell receptor (beta chain) under discussion was sequenced for a study of cytomegalovirus exposure and HLA in healthy donors. Per germline, CDR1 SGHDN and CDR2 FVKESK. CDR3 length equals 13 residues. Between the trimmed V and J ends, which lost 0 bases and 9 bases, there was a span of 12 bases. It was with 60 Vbeta and 13 Jbeta primers that the PCR ran. Repertoires were generated with immunoSEQ multiplex PCR, while TCRdb's copy carries only in-frame clones and drops some. In the table there are around 100,000 clones, about 79% of which are singletons. J is TRBJ2-7 and V is TRBV14, with D possibly matching TRBD1 (6 bases). The clonotype comes from a woman between 18 and 29 years old in good health and CMV-seronegative. Sequencing input: PBMCs. CDR3 sequence (DNA): TGTGCCAGCAGCCAAGATTTGGGGGCCGTGCAGTACTTC. Its protein is CASSQDLGAVQYF.